This T cell receptor beta chain originates from a study of blood T cell repertoires in COVID-19. Background on the study: Italy, Spain and the United States were the sources of the convalescent and acute COVID-19 samples. In each case, the material was cDNA or gDNA derived from T cells, B-cell-depleted T cells, or PBMCs.

In the original processing: It was from reference gene primer amplification that nucleated cell counts were estimated. Assay: immunoSEQ multiplex PCR; the TCRdb copy retains only in-frame clones and omits some. That table gives V, J and clone size, and the DNA gave D and trimming. Here the sample spans 75,000 to 85,000 clones, 88% being singletons. Germline V lookup: CDR1 SQVTM, CDR2 ANQGSEA. The germline V and J ends were trimmed by 4 bases and 0 bases, with 10 bases remaining between them. The CDR3 is 13 amino acids. The TCR was taken from a human donor in a cohort sampled during active COVID-19. The chain links TRBV29-1 to TRBJ2-7; D possibly corresponds to TRBD1 (5 bases). The sample comprised peripheral blood. The CDR3 here is CSVGRGSSYEQYF. CDR3 DNA: TGCAGCGTTGGAAGGGGAAGCTCCTACGAGCAGTACTTC.